Below are 21 T cell receptor beta chains sequenced from a single sample in a study of T cells in localized non-small cell lung cancer. The repertoire was sequenced with immunoSEQ multiplex PCR; TCRdb's copy has only in-frame clones and lacks some. Of about 27,000 clones listed, roughly 87% are singletons. The sample was peripheral blood, taken before any cancer treatment. All receptors come from a woman aged 40-69 years with stage I lung adenocarcinoma.

The chain links TRBV2 to TRBJ2-1; 11 bases line up with TRBD2. Germline lookup yields CDR1 SNHLY and CDR2 FYNNEI. V shed 7 bases and J 7 bases; nucleotides not matched to a gene: 6. The CDR3 totals 14 residues. In nucleotides, the CDR3 is TGTGCCAGCATCGGGACTAGCGGCACGAATGAGCAGTTCTTC. Translation: CASIGTSGTNEQFF.

This clone was found once. V is TRBV4-1 and J is TRBJ2-3; D uncertain. Trimming left V 1 base short and J 2 bases short, with 7 bases between. The CDR3 contains 14 residues. Germline loops: CDR1 MGHRA, CDR2 YSYEKL. For the CDR3, the DNA is TGCGCCAGCAGCCAAGGGAAGGACACAGATACGCAGTATTTT. Translating it yields CASSQGKDTDTQYF.

The V gene is TRBV7-9, the J gene TRBJ1-1; D is perhaps TRBD1 (5 bases). Germline V gene lookup returns CDR1 SEHNR and CDR2 FQNEAQ (reference sequence). Trimming shortened V by 0 bases and J by 0 bases, and 8 bases separated the two germline ends. The CDR3 length is 15 residues. The CDR3, as DNA: TGTGCCAGCAGCTTAGCTAAGACAGTGAACACTGAAGCTTTCTTT. Protein product: CASSLAKTVNTEAFF.

The CDR3 region has the DNA TGTGCCTGGAGTCCTTCAGAGACCCAGTACTTC. As protein: CAWSPSETQYF. The chain is built from TRBV30 and TRBJ2-5; D ambiguous. The CDR3 totals 11 residues. Per the germline V gene, CDR1 is GTSNPN and CDR2 is SVGIG (reference sequence). V lost 2 bases to trimming and J lost 4 bases, with 5 bases between them.

The chain couples TRBV6-6 to TRBJ1-1; the match to TRBD1 covers 12 bases. Germline CDR1 is MNHNY and CDR2 is SVGAGI (reference sequence). The CDR3 totals 15 residues. V shed 6 bases and J 4 bases; nucleotides not matched to a gene: 6. CDR3 DNA: TGTGCCAGCAGCCTGGGACAGGGGGCGGTCACTGAAGCTTTCTTT. It specifies CASSLGQGAVTEAFF.

The CDR3 DNA reads TGTGCCAGTAGTAATCAGGGTCCAGCGGGGGCGGGAGATACGCAGTATTTT. Translation: CASSNQGPAGAGDTQYF. The V call is TRBV19, the J call TRBJ2-3, with TRBD2 matching 8 bases. Unmatched junction bases numbered 14, after V lost 4 bases and J lost 5 bases. Germline V gene lookup returns CDR1 LNHDA and CDR2 SQIVND (reference sequence). CDR3 length: 17 amino acids.

V gene TRBV7-8 combines with J gene TRBJ2-5; D ambiguous. CDR3 length: 16 amino acids. V was cut by 5 bases and J by 6 bases, with 22 bases left in between. Looked up from germline, CDR1 is SGHVS and CDR2 is FQNEAQ. The CDR3 region is CASSRLDLPTRQTQYF. Written as DNA, the CDR3 is TGTGCCAGCAGCCGCCTCGATTTACCAACAAGGCAGACCCAGTACTTC.

The chain employs TRBV9 and TRBJ2-1; 7 bases agree with TRBD1. CDR3 length: 11 residues. Germline CDR1 SGDLS, CDR2 YYNGEE. J lost 11 bases, V lost 3 bases, and 2 bases had no gene match. CDR3 DNA sequence: TGTGCCAGCAGCGCGGGACAGCAGCAGTTCTTC. Encoded protein: CASSAGQQQFF.

The chain uses TRBV19 and TRBJ2-4; no definite D call. Germline V gene data show CDR1 as LNHDA and CDR2 as SQIVND (reference sequence). The germline V and J ends were trimmed by 4 bases and 1 base, with 14 bases remaining between them. CDR3 length: 16 amino acids. The CDR3 DNA reads as TGTGCCAGTAGTACCGAACAAAGGGCGGCCAAAAACATTCAGTACTTC. Encoded protein: CASSTEQRAAKNIQYF.

On this clone: At one end the junction does not follow the germline gene, possibly because of a read error. The CDR3 is CAGSWGVRGQPQHF. DNA of the CDR3: TGTGCCGGCAGCTGGGGGGTCCGGGGCCAGCCCCAGCATTTT. The rearrangement uses TRBV2 and TRBJ1-5; possibly TRBD1 for D (5 bases). CDR3 size: 14 residues. Germline values: CDR1 SNHLY, CDR2 FYNNEI.

V usage is TRBV11-2 and J usage is TRBJ1-4; 7 positions agree with TRBD1. The CDR3 consists of 14 residues. Unmatched junction bases numbered 7, after V lost 4 bases and J lost 8 bases. CDR1 is SGHAT, CDR2 FQNNGV, per germline. The CDR3 here is CASSSDRVGEKLFF. DNA of the CDR3: TGTGCCAGCAGCTCCGACAGGGTAGGGGAAAAACTGTTTTTT.

The chain combines TRBV9 with TRBJ1-1; D might be TRBD1 (5 bases). The CDR3 has 17 residues. Trimming stripped 0 bases from V and 1 base from J, with 16 bases between. CDR1 is SGDLS and CDR2 is YYNGEE in the germline V gene. In nucleotides, the CDR3 is TGTGCCAGCAGCGTAGGTACCGTCTGGGGGGAGAACACTGAAGCTTTCTTT. Residues: CASSVGTVWGENTEAFF.

This rearrangement joins TRBV28 to TRBJ1-5; D remains unclear. Trimming removed 2 bases at V and 3 bases at J, with 11 bases between. The CDR3 is 15 amino acids. Germline CDR1 reads MDHEN; CDR2 reads SYDVKM. In DNA form, the CDR3 reads TGTGCCAGCAGTTTACCCGGGTCTCACAATCAGCCCCAGCATTTT. It specifies CASSLPGSHNQPQHF.

This chain links TRBV19 with TRBJ2-7; tentatively, D is TRBD1 (6 bases). The CDR3 has 14 amino acids. V dropped 3 bases and J dropped 6 bases, with 15 bases sitting between them. CDR1 is LNHDA and CDR2 is SQIVND in the germline V gene (reference sequence). This CDR3 reads CASSIGQGIGEQYF. For the CDR3, the DNA is TGTGCCAGTAGTATTGGGCAGGGGATAGGCGAGCAGTACTTC.

The V and J genes are TRBV5-6 and TRBJ2-1, with a weak D call TRBD2 (6 bases). CDR3 size: 14 residues. The germline V and J ends were trimmed by 1 base and 7 bases, with 12 bases remaining between them. Per the germline V gene, CDR1 is SGHDT and CDR2 is YYEEEE. The CDR3 nucleotides read TGTGCCAGCAGCTTGCTTGGGGCGGGGAATGAGCAGTTCTTC. Translating gives CASSLLGAGNEQFF.

V gene TRBV19 combines with J gene TRBJ1-1; 7 nucleotides match TRBD1. The CDR3 spans 14 residues. With V trimmed by 7 bases and J by 4 bases, 9 bases remained unmatched. Germline CDR1 and CDR2: LNHDA and SQIVND (reference sequence). The CDR3 DNA is TGTGCCAGTAAGGGGACCGACAGGGTCACTGAAGCTTTCTTT. Amino acids: CASKGTDRVTEAFF.

The chain carries TRBV6-1 and TRBJ1-2; perhaps TRBD1 as D (5 bases). V was trimmed by 1 base and J by 0 bases, leaving 9 bases between them. CDR3 length: 15 amino acids. Germline values: CDR1 MNHNS, CDR2 SASEGT. The CDR3 DNA reads TGTGCCAGCAGTGAAGTCTCAGGGACTAACTATGGCTACACCTTC. It yields the protein CASSEVSGTNYGYTF.

The rearrangement joins TRBV6-5 to TRBJ1-6; maybe TRBD1 (6 bases). Between the trimmed V and J ends, which lost 0 bases and 10 bases, there was a span of 10 bases. The CDR3 runs 14 residues. The germline V gene encodes CDR1 MNHEY and CDR2 SVGAGI. CDR3 in DNA: TGTGCCAGCAGTTACTCGAAGGGACAATCACCCCTCCACTTT. Encoded protein: CASSYSKGQSPLHF.

The chain couples TRBV18 to TRBJ2-7; 8 bases fit TRBD2. The germline V gene encodes CDR1 KGHSH and CDR2 LQKENI. The CDR3 consists of 14 residues. Unmatched junction bases numbered 6, after V lost 5 bases and J lost 3 bases. The CDR3 spells CASSTSGSYYEQYF. The CDR3 DNA is TGTGCCAGCTCAACTAGCGGATCATACTACGAGCAGTACTTC.

The chain links TRBV30 to TRBJ2-5; 9 bases match TRBD1. Germline trimming cut 5 bases from V and 6 bases from J; bases unmatched to any gene: 1. Germline V CDR1 and CDR2: GTSNPN, SVGIG (reference sequence). This CDR3 contains 11 residues. In DNA form, the CDR3 reads TGTGCCTGGGGACAGGGGCAGACCCAGTACTTC. It specifies CAWGQGQTQYF.

The chain links TRBV4-3 to TRBJ1-3; D ambiguous. The germline gives CDR1 LGHNA, CDR2 YSLEER. V was trimmed by 0 bases and J by 4 bases, leaving 4 bases between them. The CDR3 consists of 13 residues. CDR3 sequence: CASSQERGNTIYF. The CDR3 DNA follows: TGCGCCAGCAGCCAAGAGCGGGGAAACACCATATATTTT.